This entry describes one TCR beta chain. The antigen is unknown. The data stem from a study of T cell responses to AZD1222 COVID-19 vaccine. Overall study findings and caveats: Spike-specific TCR depth and breadth grew after two AZD1222 doses. The donors showed a predominance of white British ancestry and of females, with possible underestimation of clonal diversity. Vaccine-related CD4 TCRs covered spike, predominating at 160-218 and 743-854.

The CDR3 loop spans 12 amino acids. CDR1 and CDR2 (germline): SGHTA, FQGNSA. V lost 4 bases and J lost 15, with 16 bases in between. Sequenced by immunoSEQ multiplex PCR; TCRdb stores in-frame clones only, minus some. The sample has around 160,000 clones, approximately 90% seen once; the top ten hold 4% to 6%. The clonotype comes from an adult in good health. The rearrangement joins TRBV7-2 to TRBJ2-1; a possible D gene is TRBD2 (5 bases). This material consisted of peripheral blood, taken on day 0 of AZD1222 vaccination. CDR3 residues: CASSSSQTNPFF. Here the CDR3 DNA reads TGTGCCAGCAGCTCCAGCCAGACTAACCCGTTCTTC. Using reference TRBV7-2 and TRBJ2-1 for the parts outside the CDR3, the full variable domain is GAGVSQSPSNKVTEKGKDVELRCDPISGHTALYWYRQSLGQGLEFLIYFQGNSAPDKSGLPSDRFSAERTGGSVSTLTIQRTQQEDSAVYLCASSSSQTNPFFGPGTRLTVL.